At least ten counts were recorded for the clone carrying this TCR beta chain. These data are taken from a study of early T cells in non-severe SARS-CoV-2 infection. In TCRdb, the 5' RACE reads were re-called with MiXCR into one record per CDR3 protein. The sample includes over 35,000 distinct CDR3 sequences, under 5% seen only once; the top ten take 16%. This CDR3 comprises 15 residues. Germline V lookup: CDR1 DFQATT, CDR2 SNEGSKA (reference sequence). V was trimmed by 5 bases and J by 2 bases, leaving 17 bases between them. The clonotype originates from an adult who was a healthcare worker with PCR-confirmed SARS-CoV-2 infection or an uninfected control (not recorded which). This rearrangement joins TRBV20-1 to TRBJ2-3; the D call may be TRBD1 or TRBD2 (6 bases each). Sequences were obtained from whole blood. In DNA, the CDR3 is TGCAGTGCTCCCGGAGGGGGGTACTACACAGATACGCAGTATTTT. Amino acid sequence: CSAPGGGYYTDTQYF.